This T cell receptor (beta chain) was observed in a study of identical twins. General study findings and limits: Reduced insertions were recorded for abundant cord blood beta clonotypes, with no such pattern in memory repertoires.

TCRdb processed the 5' RACE reads anew with MiXCR; each CDR3 protein has one entry. The sample has around 1.7 million distinct CDR3 sequences; around a third are singletons. As concerns this clonotype: Its antigen is currently unknown.

V lost 6 bases, J lost 1 base, and 22 bases stayed unmatched. This CDR3 has 20 residues. CDR1 and CDR2 from the germline V gene are SNHLY and FYNNEI. Sequencing was carried out using cord blood. The chain joins TRBV2 to TRBJ2-3; 7 nucleotides agree with TRBD1. This receptor was taken from a newborn girl in good health. The CDR3, as DNA: TGTGCCAGCAGGGCTAGCCGGGACAGCGAGGTGTTCGGTGGCACAGATACGCAGTATTTT. Translating gives CASRASRDSEVFGGTDTQYF.